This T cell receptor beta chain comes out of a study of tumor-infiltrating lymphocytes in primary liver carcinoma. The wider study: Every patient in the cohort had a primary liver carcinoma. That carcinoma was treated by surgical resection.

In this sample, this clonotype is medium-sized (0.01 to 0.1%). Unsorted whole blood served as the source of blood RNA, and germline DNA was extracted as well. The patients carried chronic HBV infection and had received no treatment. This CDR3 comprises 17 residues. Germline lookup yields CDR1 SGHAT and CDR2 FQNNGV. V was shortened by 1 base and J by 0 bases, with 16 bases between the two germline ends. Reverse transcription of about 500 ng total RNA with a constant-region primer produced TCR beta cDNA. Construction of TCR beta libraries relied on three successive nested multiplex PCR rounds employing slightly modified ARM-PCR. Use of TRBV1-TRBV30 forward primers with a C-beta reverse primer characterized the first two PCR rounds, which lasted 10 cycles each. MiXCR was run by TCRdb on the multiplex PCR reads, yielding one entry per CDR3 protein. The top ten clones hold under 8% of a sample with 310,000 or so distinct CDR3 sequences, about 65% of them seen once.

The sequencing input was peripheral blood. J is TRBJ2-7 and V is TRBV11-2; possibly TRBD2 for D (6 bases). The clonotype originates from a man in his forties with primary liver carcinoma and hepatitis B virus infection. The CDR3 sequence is CASSLGEATLSSYEQYF. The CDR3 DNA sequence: TGTGCCAGCAGCTTAGGGGAGGCAACCCTTAGCTCCTACGAGCAGTACTTC.